This TCR beta chain was retrieved from a study of vaccination and CD4 T cells after COVID-19. Study details: A CEFX pool, an HIV-1 Nef pool, or else no peptide went into the control cultures.

With respect to this clonotype: Its target is not known.

With the Oncomine TCR Beta short-read assay, DNA from cultured CD4+ T cells was sequenced. It was from cultured CD4+ T cells that genomic DNA was extracted. Via MiXCR, TCRdb re-called the PCR reads, giving one row per CDR3 protein. The data contain 8,500 to 13,000 distinct CDR3 sequences, 45% to 60% of them singletons. Specified treatment: roughly 11-day PBMC culture with coronavirus spike peptide pools or control peptides (ViraFEST assay). Once peptide pools had expanded antigen-specific T cells, ViraFEST sequenced TCRs. The receptor's source is a human donor who had recovered from COVID-19. Sequences were obtained from CD4+ T cells from blood, cultured in vitro.

The CDR3 is CASSKSDRVRETQYF. DNA for the CDR3: TGTGCCAGCAGCAAAAGCGACAGGGTGAGGGAGACCCAGTACTTC. The chain is built from TRBV7-2 and TRBJ2-5; 7 bases map to TRBD1. This CDR3 comprises 15 residues. V lost 5 bases, J lost 5 bases, and 11 bases stayed unmatched. Germline CDR1 and CDR2: SGHTA and FQGNSA.